This entry lists 2 T cell receptor beta chains sequenced from one sample in a study of metastatic and nonmetastatic thyroid tumors. Before thyroid surgery, none of the patients had received any treatment. Using MiXCR, TCRdb re-called clones from the PCR reads. The sample gives 20,000 to 25,000 clones, approximately 30% of which show up once; roughly an eighth is in the top ten. The sequenced sample was blood. Every receptor here comes from a female donor with papillary thyroid cancer or a benign thyroid nodule (not recorded which). Some clones in this sample may be carry-over from other donors' samples.

This sequence joins TRBV30 and TRBJ2-5, with 9 nucleotides matching TRBD2. Looked up from germline, CDR1 is GTSNPN and CDR2 is SVGIG (reference sequence). J lost 7 bases, V lost 0 bases, and 9 bases had no gene match. This CDR3 spans 15 amino acids. The CDR3 sequence: CAWSVWLAGVVTQYF. CDR3 in DNA: TGTGCCTGGAGTGTTTGGTTAGCGGGAGTTGTGACCCAGTACTTC.

By frequency in the sample, this clone is medium-sized. A junction end diverges from the germline sequence, so it may reflect a read error. The chain couples TRBV28 to TRBJ2-7, with 8 nucleotides matching TRBD1. CDR1 MDHEN and CDR2 SYDVKM come from the germline V gene. CDR3 length equals 16 residues. The CDR3 coding sequence is TGTGCCAGCAGTCCCCCTGGACAGGGACGCTCCCACGAGCAGTACTTC. Its translation is CASSPPGQGRSHEQYF.